Listed here are 32 T cell receptor beta chains from one sample, sequenced in a study of blood T cell repertoires in COVID-19. Produced via immunoSEQ multiplex PCR; TCRdb's table is partial and in-frame only. This table holds 200,000 to 300,000 clones, roughly four fifths found once. Material: peripheral blood. The receptors come from a woman aged 70-85 years with acute or convalescent COVID-19.

The chain carries TRBV5-4 and TRBJ2-5; possibly TRBD1 for D (6 bases). The CDR3 is 14 amino acids. CDR1 and CDR2 from the germline V gene are SGHNT and YYREEE (reference sequence). V shed 6 bases and J shed 4 bases, with 16 bases lying between them. In nucleotides, the CDR3 is TGTGCCAGCACCCTTAAACAGGGTCCAGAGACCCAGTACTTC. This sequence encodes CASTLKQGPETQYF.

This chain joins TRBV21-1 and TRBJ1-6. TRBV21-1 is an annotated pseudogene. This CDR3 contains 13 residues. The CDR3 coding sequence is TGTGCCAGTCGCGGGGTGGGGAATTCACCCCTCCACTTT. It translates to CASRGVGNSPLHF.

Remarks on this clone: Different DNA sequences within this sample yield the same CDR3. The J gene is TRBJ1-2, the V gene TRBV10-3; D may be TRBD1 (5 bases). This CDR3 is built from 12 residues. V was cut by 2 bases and J by 6 bases, with 7 bases left in between. In germline, CDR1 is ENHRY, CDR2 SYGVKD. The CDR3 nucleotides are TGTGCCATCAGTGAGACAGGAGATGGCTACACCTTC. Its protein product is CAISETGDGYTF.

This clone was seen once. The chain recombines TRBV7-9 with TRBJ1-1; D is unresolved. Germline-derived CDR1 and CDR2 are SEHNR and FQNEAQ (reference sequence). The CDR3 covers 14 residues. Trimming cost V 4 bases and J 5 bases, with 14 bases left between them. For the CDR3, the DNA is TGTGCCAGCAGCTCCCCCCGGAGGAGGACTGAAGCTTTCTTT. It specifies CASSSPRRRTEAFF.

This rearrangement joins TRBV18 to TRBJ2-3; D unresolved. Germline V CDR1 and CDR2: KGHSH, LQKENI. CDR3 size: 15 residues. Deletions cut 1 base from V and 6 bases from J, with 14 bases between. The CDR3 protein is CASSPRVSPGDTQYF. DNA of the CDR3: TGTGCCAGCTCACCACGAGTTTCCCCCGGGGATACGCAGTATTTT.

This clone was seen a handful of times. The chain employs TRBV12-3 or TRBV12-4 and TRBJ2-2; D may be TRBD2 (6 bases). V lost 6 bases, J lost 9 bases, and 14 bases lay in between. The CDR3 is made up of 13 amino acids. CDR3 coding DNA: TGTGCCAGCAGCCTAGCGACGAGGAGGGAGCTGTTTTTT. The encoded protein is CASSLATRRELFF.

The V call is TRBV19, the J call TRBJ1-6; 9 bases match TRBD1. The CDR3 loop spans 16 amino acids. Germline V CDR1 and CDR2: LNHDA, SQIVND (reference sequence). Losses at the gene ends were 8 bases for V and 7 bases for J; bases not matched to a gene: 12. This CDR3 is CASQQGAILSNSPLHF. The CDR3 nucleotides read TGTGCCAGTCAACAGGGGGCCATCCTTTCGAATTCACCCCTCCACTTT. The full variable domain, its missing parts supplied by reference TRBV19 and TRBJ1-6, is DGGITQSPKYLFRKEGQNVTLSCEQNLNHDAMYWYRQDPGQGLRLIYYSQIVNDFQKGDIAEGYSVSREKKESFPLTVTSAQKNPTAFYLCASQQGAILSNSPLHFGNGTRLTVT.

The chain recombines TRBV27 with TRBJ1-5, with 8 nucleotides matching TRBD1. CDR3 size: 14 residues. Germline V CDR1 and CDR2: MNHEY, SMNVEV (reference sequence). V gave up 5 bases and J gave up 6 bases; unmatched junction bases: 6. The CDR3 DNA reads TGTGCCAGCAGTCCAAGGGACAGGTCTCAGCCCCAGCATTTT. Translation: CASSPRDRSQPQHF.

The J gene is TRBJ1-1, the V gene TRBV30; D perhaps matches TRBD1 (5 bases). Germline assignment: CDR1 GTSNPN and CDR2 SVGIG (reference sequence). CDR3 length: 15 residues. V lost 0 bases and J 2 bases, leaving 13 bases between the germline ends. The CDR3 nucleotides read TGTGCCTGGAGTGTAATGACAGTCATAAACACTGAAGCTTTCTTT. Translation gives CAWSVMTVINTEAFF.

Here the CDR3 reads CASSYSKRGLFF. CDR3 DNA: TGTGCCAGCAGTTACTCGAAGCGTGGGCTGTTTTTT. This chain uses TRBV6-2 or TRBV6-3 with TRBJ2-2, with no clear D. With 0 bases removed from V and 13 bases from J, the gap between germline ends came to 9 bases. Germline V gene sequence: CDR1 MNHEY, CDR2 SVGEGT. The CDR3 is made up of 12 amino acids.

The chain is built from TRBV7-2 and TRBJ2-7; a weak D match, TRBD1 (5 bases). V was clipped by 1 base and J by 0 bases, with 7 bases between them. Germline V gene sequence: CDR1 SGHTA, CDR2 FQGNSA. The CDR3 runs 14 residues. The CDR3 protein is CASSLDRNSYEQYF. CDR3 in DNA: TGTGCCAGCAGCTTAGACAGGAACTCCTACGAGCAGTACTTC.

The genes are TRBV7-2 and TRBJ1-5; a possible D gene is TRBD1 (5 bases). CDR1 SGHTA and CDR2 FQGNSA come from the germline V gene. The V end lost 5 bases, the J end lost 3 bases, and 14 bases lay between the germline ends. The CDR3 sequence is 15 residues long. In nucleotides, the CDR3 is TGTGCCAGCAGCCAAAGGGGACTTCCCAATCAGCCCCAGCATTTT. Translating gives CASSQRGLPNQPQHF. Together with reference TRBV7-2 and TRBJ1-5, the CDR3 gives the full variable domain: GAGVSQSPSNKVTEKGKDVELRCDPISGHTALYWYRQSLGQGLEFLIYFQGNSAPDKSGLPSDRFSAERTGGSVSTLTIQRTQQEDSAVYLCASSQRGLPNQPQHFGDGTRLSIL.

This sequence joins TRBV4-3 and TRBJ2-2; D may be TRBD2 (5 bases). The CDR3 contains 15 residues. Germline CDR1 and CDR2: LGHNA and YSLEER. The V and J ends lost 0 bases and 6 bases respectively, with 11 bases between them. CDR3 nucleotides: TGCGCCAGCAGCCAAGATCAGCTAGCTGCCGGGGAGCTGTTTTTT. Protein sequence: CASSQDQLAAGELFF.

This chain uses TRBV28 with TRBJ1-3; D remains unclear. The V and J ends lost 8 bases and 8 bases respectively, with 13 bases between them. The CDR3 covers 12 residues. Germline CDR1 and CDR2: MDHEN and SYDVKM. Written as DNA, the CDR3 is TGTGCCAGCGCTCGACGGGGTTACACCATATATTTT. This encodes CASARRGYTIYF. Variable domain in full (rest from reference TRBV28 and TRBJ1-3): DVKVTQSSRYLVKRTGEKVFLECVQDMDHENMFWYRQDPGLGLRLIYFSYDVKMKEKGDIPEGYSVSREKKERFSLILESASTNQTSMYLCASARRGYTIYFGEGSWLTVV.

This chain joins TRBV27 and TRBJ2-5; 9 nucleotides agree with TRBD2. Germline lookup yields CDR1 MNHEY and CDR2 SMNVEV (reference sequence). The CDR3 length is 17 residues. Trimming cost V 5 bases and J 7 bases; bases outside gene matches: 17. This CDR3 is CASSPLAGITPLGTQYF. CDR3 DNA sequence: TGTGCCAGCAGTCCGCTAGCGGGGATTACCCCTCTTGGGACCCAGTACTTC.

This clone was detected only a few times. V is TRBV27 and J is TRBJ1-2, with unresolved D. The CDR3 sequence is 14 residues long. The germline gives CDR1 MNHEY, CDR2 SMNVEV (reference sequence). V was shortened by 5 bases and J by 5 bases, with 15 bases between the two germline ends. As DNA, the CDR3 is TGTGCCAGCAGTCCACTGACGTCGGGTTATGGCTACACCTTC. Its translation: CASSPLTSGYGYTF.

V and J are TRBV28 and TRBJ2-3, with 8 bases fitting TRBD1. Germline-derived CDR1 and CDR2 are MDHEN and SYDVKM. This CDR3 spans 15 amino acids. Germline trimming cut 4 bases from V and 6 bases from J; bases unmatched to any gene: 9. The CDR3 coding sequence is TGTGCCAGCAGTTACGGGGCAGGGGGCATGGATACGCAGTATTTT. Its protein is CASSYGAGGMDTQYF.

The chain uses TRBV19 and TRBJ1-1, with D unclear. The CDR3 totals 15 residues. Germline V gene lookup returns CDR1 LNHDA and CDR2 SQIVND (reference sequence). With 3 bases removed from V and 0 bases from J, the gap between germline ends came to 11 bases. CDR3 protein: CASSIDGFMNTEAFF. The CDR3 DNA reads TGTGCCAGTAGTATTGACGGGTTTATGAACACTGAAGCTTTCTTT.

The V gene is TRBV30, the J gene TRBJ2-3, with TRBD2 matching 7 bases. Germline values: CDR1 GTSNPN, CDR2 SVGIG (reference sequence). This CDR3 comprises 12 residues. Trimming removed 0 bases from V and 10 bases from J; junction bases left unmatched: 4. CDR3 region: CAWSVGRGAQYF. The CDR3 DNA is TGTGCCTGGAGTGTAGGGAGGGGAGCGCAGTATTTT.

V and J are TRBV6-5 and TRBJ2-3, with 7 bases that match TRBD1. This CDR3 spans 14 amino acids. Germline V gene sequence: CDR1 MNHEY, CDR2 SVGAGI. Trimming at V came to 6 bases and at J to 0 bases, leaving 3 bases not matched to a gene. The CDR3, as DNA: TGTGCCAGCAGGAAGGGGGCCAGCACAGATACGCAGTATTTT. Residues: CASRKGASTDTQYF.

V gene TRBV4-2 combines with J gene TRBJ2-4; 13 bases are shared with TRBD2. Trimming cost V 3 bases and J 7 bases; bases outside gene matches: 9. Germline V gives CDR1 LGHNA, CDR2 YNFKEQ. This CDR3 region has 17 residues. CDR3 sequence (DNA): TGTGCCAGCAGCCAGGAACTAGCGGGGGGGGCATATAACATTCAGTACTTC. It encodes CASSQELAGGAYNIQYF.

The rearrangement joins TRBV19 to TRBJ2-3; the D gene is possibly TRBD1 (6 bases). CDR1 LNHDA and CDR2 SQIVND come from the germline V gene (reference sequence). This CDR3 is built from 12 residues. Between the trimmed V and J ends, which lost 6 bases and 3 bases, there was a span of 7 bases. The DNA of the CDR3 is TGTGCCAGTAGCACAGGGACAGATACGCAGTATTTT. Translating it yields CASSTGTDTQYF.

Turning to this clone: Different DNA sequences within this sample yield the same CDR3. V gene TRBV19 combines with J gene TRBJ1-1; TRBD1 is a possible D gene (6 bases). V was shortened by 3 bases and J by 4 bases, with 12 bases between the two germline ends. Germline values: CDR1 LNHDA, CDR2 SQIVND (reference sequence). The CDR3 consists of 14 residues. CDR3 region: CASSMETGRTEAFF. The CDR3 DNA sequence: TGTGCCAGTAGTATGGAAACAGGGCGCACTGAAGCTTTCTTT.

The J gene is TRBJ2-4, the V gene TRBV7-2, with 7 bases that match TRBD2. This CDR3 is 14 amino acids long. The V gene's germline CDR1 is SGHTA and CDR2 FQGNSA. V was clipped by 10 bases and J by 8 bases; unmatched bases: 14. The CDR3 here is CATRKAGSEDIQYF. CDR3 DNA: TGTGCCACTCGTAAAGCGGGGTCGGAAGACATTCAGTACTTC.

This clone was seen a handful of times. For the CDR3, the DNA is TGTGCCAGCAGCTTAGCGTCAACTAGCGGGGGCACCTATACGCAGTATTTT. Translated: CASSLASTSGGTYTQYF. The chain is built from TRBV7-2 and TRBJ2-3; 11 bases are shared with TRBD2. This CDR3 region has 17 residues. Germline loops: CDR1 SGHTA, CDR2 FQGNSA. The V segment lost 0 bases and the J segment 7 bases; nucleotides outside the gene matches: 9. The complete variable domain, with remaining parts taken from reference TRBV7-2 and TRBJ2-3, reads GAGVSQSPSNKVTEKGKDVELRCDPISGHTALYWYRQSLGQGLEFLIYFQGNSAPDKSGLPSDRFSAERTGGSVSTLTIQRTQQEDSAVYLCASSLASTSGGTYTQYFGPGTRLTVL.

This chain links TRBV5-4 with TRBJ2-7; 11 bases align to TRBD1. V dropped 4 bases and J dropped 3; count of bases not matched to a gene: 9. The germline CDR1 and CDR2 sequences are SGHNT and YYREEE (reference sequence). The CDR3 loop spans 16 amino acids. The CDR3 nucleotides read TGTGCCAGCAGCGCCTACGCCGGGACAGGGGGCTACGAGCAGTACTTC. This sequence encodes CASSAYAGTGGYEQYF.

This clone came up once. The same CDR3 can be traced to other DNA sequences in this sample. The chain is built from TRBV11-3 and TRBJ2-2; D not resolved. The CDR3 runs 14 residues. Trimming removed 1 base at V and 1 base at J, with 4 bases between. Germline V lookup: CDR1 SGHNT, CDR2 YENEEA. The CDR3 sequence: CASSLGGNTGELFF. CDR3 nucleotides: TGTGCCAGCAGCTTAGGAGGGAACACCGGGGAGCTGTTTTTT.

This chain uses TRBV7-9 with TRBJ1-1, with D unclear. There are 14 residues in the CDR3. CDR1 and CDR2 (germline): SEHNR, FQNEAQ (reference sequence). V dropped 0 bases and J dropped 6 bases, with 11 bases sitting between them. Here the CDR3 reads CASSLAIVRAEAFF. The CDR3 DNA follows: TGTGCCAGCAGCTTAGCGATCGTGAGGGCTGAAGCTTTCTTT.

The V and J genes are TRBV6-5 and TRBJ2-7; 7 bases are a match to TRBD1. The CDR3 loop spans 14 amino acids. With 6 bases clipped from V and 2 bases from J, the junction kept 7 bases outside the gene matches. The germline CDR1 and CDR2 sequences are MNHEY and SVGAGI. The CDR3 DNA sequence: TGTGCCAGCAGGCTAGGGGGCTCCCCCTACGAGCAGTACTTC. Amino acids: CASRLGGSPYEQYF.

The chain employs TRBV7-9 and TRBJ1-2; 9 bases are shared with TRBD1. The V gene end was trimmed by 2 bases and the J gene end by 4 bases; junction bases not matched to a gene: 11. Per germline, CDR1 SEHNR and CDR2 FQNEAQ (reference sequence). The length of the CDR3 is 17 residues. The CDR3 nucleotides are TGTGCCAGCAGCTTACTGACGGGACGACAGGGGGGCTATGGCTACACCTTC. It encodes CASSLLTGRQGGYGYTF.

V and J are TRBV7-2 and TRBJ1-5; no clear D gene. Germline CDR1 reads SGHTA; CDR2 reads FQGNSA. Trimming shortened V by 3 bases and J by 5 bases, and 5 bases separated the two germline ends. CDR3 length: 12 amino acids. This CDR3 is CASSFLDQPQHF. CDR3 in DNA: TGTGCCAGCAGCTTTCTAGATCAGCCCCAGCATTTT.

The V call is TRBV24-1, the J call TRBJ2-1; 10 bases agree with TRBD2. The CDR3 contains 16 residues. Germline-derived CDR1 and CDR2 are KGHDR and SFDVKD. V dropped 1 base and J dropped 13; count of bases not matched to a gene: 12. The CDR3 loop is CATSDLSSGGNIPQFF. CDR3 nucleotides: TGTGCCACCAGTGATTTATCTAGCGGGGGCAATATCCCCCAGTTCTTC.